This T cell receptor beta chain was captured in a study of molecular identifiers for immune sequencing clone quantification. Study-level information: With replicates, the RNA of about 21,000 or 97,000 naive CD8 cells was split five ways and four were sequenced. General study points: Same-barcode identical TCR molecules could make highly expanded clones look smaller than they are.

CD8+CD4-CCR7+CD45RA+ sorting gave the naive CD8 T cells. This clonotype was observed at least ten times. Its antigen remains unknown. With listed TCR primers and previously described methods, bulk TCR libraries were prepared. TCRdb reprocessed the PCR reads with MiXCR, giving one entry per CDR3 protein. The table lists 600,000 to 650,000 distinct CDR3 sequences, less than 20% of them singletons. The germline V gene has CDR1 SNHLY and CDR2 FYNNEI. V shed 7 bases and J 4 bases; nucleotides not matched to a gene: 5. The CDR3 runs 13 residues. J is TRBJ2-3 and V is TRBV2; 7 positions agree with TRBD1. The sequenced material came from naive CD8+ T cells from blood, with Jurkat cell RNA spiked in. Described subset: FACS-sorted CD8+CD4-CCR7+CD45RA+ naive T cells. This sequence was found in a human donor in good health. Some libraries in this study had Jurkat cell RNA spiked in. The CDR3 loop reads CASIKQGSDTQYF. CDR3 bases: TGTGCCAGCATCAAACAGGGGTCAGATACGCAGTATTTT.